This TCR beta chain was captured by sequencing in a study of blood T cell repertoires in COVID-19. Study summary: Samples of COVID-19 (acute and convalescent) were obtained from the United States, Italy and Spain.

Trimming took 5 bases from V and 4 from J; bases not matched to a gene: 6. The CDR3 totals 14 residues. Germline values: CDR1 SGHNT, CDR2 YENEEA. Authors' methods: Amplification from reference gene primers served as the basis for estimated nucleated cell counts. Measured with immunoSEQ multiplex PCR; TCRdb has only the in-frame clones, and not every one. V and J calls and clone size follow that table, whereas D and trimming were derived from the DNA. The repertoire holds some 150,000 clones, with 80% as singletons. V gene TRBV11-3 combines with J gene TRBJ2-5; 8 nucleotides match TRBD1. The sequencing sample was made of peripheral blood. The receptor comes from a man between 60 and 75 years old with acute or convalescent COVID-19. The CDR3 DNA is TGTGCCAGCAGCCGACAGGGGATAGGAGAGACCCAGTACTTC. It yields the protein CASSRQGIGETQYF.